Sequencing of this T cell receptor (beta chain) was carried out in a study of T cell responses to AZD1222 COVID-19 vaccine. Profiled with immunoSEQ multiplex PCR; TCRdb holds only in-frame clones, not every one. The profile shows 80,000 or so clones, nearly 90% of them singletons. Specimen: peripheral blood, collected on day 0 of AZD1222 vaccination. This receptor was taken from an adult in good health.

Written as DNA, the CDR3 is TGTGCCAGCAGCCAGGGTCCTTACAATGAGCAGTTCTTC. Translation: CASSQGPYNEQFF. V usage is TRBV14 and J usage is TRBJ2-1, with D hard to call. Trimming shortened V by 3 bases and J by 4 bases, and 7 bases separated the two germline ends. CDR3 length: 13 amino acids. CDR1 and CDR2 from the germline V gene are SGHDN and FVKESK.